This TCR beta chain was documented in a study of early T cells in non-severe SARS-CoV-2 infection. On the study more broadly: Sequencing input comprised bulk RNA from unsorted whole blood; chain pairing was not available.

This clonotype was detected ten times or more. TCRdb itself ran the 5' RACE reads through MiXCR, one entry per CDR3 protein. The sample shows some 19,000 distinct CDR3 sequences, 4.2% of them seen only once. CDR1 and CDR2 from the germline V gene are LGHNA and YNFKEQ. The junction had 8 bases not matched to a gene; V was cut back by 4 bases and J by 5 bases. The CDR3 consists of 15 residues. The chain links TRBV4-2 to TRBJ1-5; the match to TRBD1 covers 7 bases. The sequenced sample consisted of whole blood. This receptor was taken from an adult who was a healthcare worker with PCR-confirmed SARS-CoV-2 infection or an uninfected control (not recorded which). As DNA, the CDR3 is TGTGCCAGCAGCCTTCGACAGGGAGATGATCAGCCCCAGCATTTT. Its protein product is CASSLRQGDDQPQHF.